This T cell receptor (beta chain) was profiled in a study of blood T cells in healthy people across ages. Germline-derived CDR1 and CDR2 are SEHNR and FQNEAQ (reference sequence). The CDR3 totals 15 residues. Deletions cut 1 base from V and 11 bases from J, with 20 bases between. A second PCR of about 7 to 12 cycles used a sample-barcoded 5' primer and a J-beta primer mix. TCRdb redid the calling of the 5' RACE reads with MiXCR, one entry per CDR3 protein. The table records hundreds of thousands of distinct CDR3 sequences, 46% of them present only once. The sequenced sample was blood. The genes are TRBV7-9 and TRBJ2-5; D is uncertain. The sequence came from a man at least 80 years old in good health. CDR3 coding DNA: TGTGCCAGCAGCTTAGAGGCCCTCTTCCGGAATCGACAGTACTTC. Translation: CASSLEALFRNRQYF.